This T cell receptor (beta chain) came from a study of CD8 T cells in ankylosing spondylitis. Broader study findings: In the blood and synovial fluid of reactive arthritis, some motif variants had been previously reported. For ankylosing spondylitis blood, a TCR beta motif of seven to nine highly homologous variants appeared characteristic.

A word on this clonotype: Its antigen remains unknown.

Germline values: CDR1 MNHEY, CDR2 SMNVEV (reference sequence). The CDR3 loop spans 14 amino acids. V lost 5 bases and J lost 0, with 11 bases in between. Molecular-barcoded quantitative 5'-RACE produced these TCR beta libraries. TCRdb used MiXCR to reprocess the 5' RACE reads, holding one entry per CDR3 protein. The sample records roughly 30,000 distinct CDR3 sequences, 13% to 15% being singletons. The source is a male donor with ankylosing spondylitis or in good health (not recorded which). Sequencing was performed on blood. The V and J genes are TRBV27 and TRBJ2-7; possibly TRBD1 or TRBD2 for D (5 bases each). CDR3 in amino acids: CASSRSGTSYEQYV. In DNA, the CDR3 is TGTGCCAGCAGTCGCTCCGGGACCTCCTACGAGCAGTACGTC.